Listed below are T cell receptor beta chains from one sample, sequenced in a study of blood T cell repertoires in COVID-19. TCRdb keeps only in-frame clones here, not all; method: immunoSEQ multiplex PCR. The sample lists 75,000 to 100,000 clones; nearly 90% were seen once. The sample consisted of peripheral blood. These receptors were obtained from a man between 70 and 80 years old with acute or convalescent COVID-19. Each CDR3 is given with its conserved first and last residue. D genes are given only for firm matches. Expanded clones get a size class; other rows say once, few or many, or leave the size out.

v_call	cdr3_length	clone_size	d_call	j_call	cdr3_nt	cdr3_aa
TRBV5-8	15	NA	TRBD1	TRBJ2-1	TGTGCCAGCAGCCTACGACAGGGGACCTTCAATGAGCAGTTCTTC	CASSLRQGTFNEQFF
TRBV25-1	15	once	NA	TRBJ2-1	TGTGCCAGCAGTGAATACGGGTTACCCTACAATGAGCAGTTCTTC	CASSEYGLPYNEQFF
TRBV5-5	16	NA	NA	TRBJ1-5	TGTGCCAGCAGCTTAACAGTTCGAGATAGCAATCAGCCCCAGCATTTT	CASSLTVRDSNQPQHF
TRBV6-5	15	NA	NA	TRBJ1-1	TGTGCCAGCGAGCTAGGGGGGGGTGTGAACACTGAAGCTTTCTTT	CASELGGGVNTEAFF
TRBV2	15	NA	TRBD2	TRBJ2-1	TGTGCCAGCAGTGAAGGGCTAGCGGGGCTGAATGAGCAGTTCTTC	CASSEGLAGLNEQFF
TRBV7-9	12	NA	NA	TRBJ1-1	TGTGCCAGCAGTCTCAGGGTCACTGAAGCTTTCTTT	CASSLRVTEAFF
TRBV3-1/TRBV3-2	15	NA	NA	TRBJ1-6	TGTGCCAGCAGCCGCCTTAGGGTCGGGATTTCACCCCTCCACTTT	CASSRLRVGISPLHF
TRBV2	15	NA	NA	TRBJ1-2	TGTGCCAGCAGTGAAGCCGGGGGAGGGAACTATGGCTACACCTTC	CASSEAGGGNYGYTF
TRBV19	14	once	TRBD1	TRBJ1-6	TGTGCCAGTAGTCCACGGGACAGGGTTTCACCCCTCCACTTT	CASSPRDRVSPLHF
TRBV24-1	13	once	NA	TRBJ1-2	TGTGCCACCAGTGATTTGTCGGGTTATGGCTACACCTTC	CATSDLSGYGYTF
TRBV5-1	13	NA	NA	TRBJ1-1	TGCGCCAGCAGCCTAGGAAGTCACACTGAAGCTTTCTTT	CASSLGSHTEAFF
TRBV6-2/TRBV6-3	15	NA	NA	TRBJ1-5	TGTGCCAGCAGCCAAGGGACACATAGCAATCAGCCCCAGCATTTT	CASSQGTHSNQPQHF
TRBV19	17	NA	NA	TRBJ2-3	TGTGCCAGTAGCGGGACACCCCCTCTCCCGAGCACAGATACGCAGTATTTT	CASSGTPPLPSTDTQYF
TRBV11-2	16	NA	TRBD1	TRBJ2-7	TGTGCCAGCAGCTTAGGCAGGGGGCGGTTGGTCTACGAGCAGTACTTC	CASSLGRGRLVYEQYF
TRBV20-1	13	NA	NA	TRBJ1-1	TGCAGTGCTAGTGAGCCCACAGGGTCGGGAGCTTTCTTT	CSASEPTGSGAFF
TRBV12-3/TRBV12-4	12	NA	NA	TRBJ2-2	TGTGCCAGCAGCAGGAACACCGGGGAGCTGTTTTTT	CASSRNTGELFF
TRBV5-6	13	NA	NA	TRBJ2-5	TGTGCCAGCAGCCCCTTTGCCGGGAAGACCCAGTACTTC	CASSPFAGKTQYF
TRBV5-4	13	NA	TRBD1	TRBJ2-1	TGTGCCAGCAGCTCAGGGGGCTACAATGAGCAGTTCTTC	CASSSGGYNEQFF
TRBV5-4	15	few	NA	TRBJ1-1	TGTGCCAGCAGCTGGGACACTTTCAAGAACACTGAAGCTTTCTTT	CASSWDTFKNTEAFF
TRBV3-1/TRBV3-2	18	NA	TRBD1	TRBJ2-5	TGTGCCAGCAGCCAAGATGTTGGCCAGGGGGCATTTGGAGAGACCCAGTACTTC	CASSQDVGQGAFGETQYF
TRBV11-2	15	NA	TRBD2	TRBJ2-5	TGTGCCAGCAGCAGCGGGACTAGACGAGGGGAGACCCAGTACTTC	CASSSGTRRGETQYF
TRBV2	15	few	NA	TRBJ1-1	TGTGCCAGCAAAGGCAGGCCTTTGGGGAACACTGAAGCTTTCTTT	CASKGRPLGNTEAFF
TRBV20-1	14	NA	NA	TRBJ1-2	TGCAGTGCTAGTGCCCTATCGGGGGGATATGGCTACACCTTC	CSASALSGGYGYTF
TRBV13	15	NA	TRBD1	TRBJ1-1	TGTGCCAGCAGCCTGGTTGGACAGGGGGGAGGTGAAGCTTTCTTT	CASSLVGQGGGEAFF
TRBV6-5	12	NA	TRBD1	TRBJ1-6	TGTGCCAGCAGGACAGGGATTTCACCCCTCCACTTT	CASRTGISPLHF
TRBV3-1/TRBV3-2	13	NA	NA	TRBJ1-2	TGTGCCAGCAGCCAAGATCGACTCCCAGGCTACACCTTC	CASSQDRLPGYTF
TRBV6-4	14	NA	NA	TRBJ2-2	TGTGCCAGCAGCGATACAGGGACCGGCGGGGAGCTGTTTTTT	CASSDTGTGGELFF
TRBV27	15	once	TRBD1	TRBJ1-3	TGTGCCAGCAGTTCGGACAGGGCGGCTGGAAACACCATATATTTT	CASSSDRAAGNTIYF
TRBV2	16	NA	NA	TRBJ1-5	TGTGCCAGCAGTGAAGCGCGCGGAAATAGCAATCAGCCCCAGCATTTT	CASSEARGNSNQPQHF
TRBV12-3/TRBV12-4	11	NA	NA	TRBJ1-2	TGTGCCAGCAGTTCTAAGTATGGCTACACCTTC	CASSSKYGYTF
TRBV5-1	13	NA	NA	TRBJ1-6	TGCGCCAGCAGACCGACCCAGGTCGTACCCCTCCACTTT	CASRPTQVVPLHF
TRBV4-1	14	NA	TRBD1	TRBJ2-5	TGCGCCAGCAGCCTTACACAGGGGAGCGAGACCCAGTACTTC	CASSLTQGSETQYF
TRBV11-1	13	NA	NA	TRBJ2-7	TGTGCCAGCCGATATGACTGGTCCTACGAGCAGTACTTC	CASRYDWSYEQYF
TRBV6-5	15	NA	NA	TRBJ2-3	TGTGCCAGCAGGGGGGGGCATTGGAACACAGATACGCAGTATTTT	CASRGGHWNTDTQYF
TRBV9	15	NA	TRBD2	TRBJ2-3	TGTGCCAGCAGCCCCCCGGGGGGGGGCACAGATACGCAGTATTTT	CASSPPGGGTDTQYF
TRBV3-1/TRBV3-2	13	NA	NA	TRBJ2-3	TGTGCCAGCAGCTATAGGGGTACAGATACGCAGTATTTT	CASSYRGTDTQYF
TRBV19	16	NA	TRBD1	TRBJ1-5	TGTGCCAGTAGTATCCCCACAGGGGGTTCGGGTCAGCCCCAGCATTTT	CASSIPTGGSGQPQHF
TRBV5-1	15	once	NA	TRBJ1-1	TGCGCCAGCACCCCACGGCTAGATATGAACACTGAAGCTTTCTTT	CASTPRLDMNTEAFF
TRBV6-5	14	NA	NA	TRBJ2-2	TGTGCCAGCAGTTTAAGGGGCTACACCGGGGAGCTGTTTTTT	CASSLRGYTGELFF
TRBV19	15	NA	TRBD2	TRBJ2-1	TGTGCCAGTAGTATAGGCGGGGGGGCTCGAAATGAGCAGTTCTTC	CASSIGGGARNEQFF
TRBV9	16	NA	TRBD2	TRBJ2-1	TGTGCCAGCAGCGTAGTGGCTAGCGGGGTACCCAATGAGCAGTTCTTC	CASSVVASGVPNEQFF
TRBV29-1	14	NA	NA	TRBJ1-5	TGCAGCGTTGGGACAGAGAATAGCAATCAGCCCCAGCATTTT	CSVGTENSNQPQHF
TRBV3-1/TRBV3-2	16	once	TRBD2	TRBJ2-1	TGTGCCAGCAGCCAAGAGGTGCGGGGGGGCGACAATGAGCAGTTCTTC	CASSQEVRGGDNEQFF
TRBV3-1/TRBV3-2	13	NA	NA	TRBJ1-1	TGTGCCAGCAGCCAAGGCGGAGGGACTGAAGCTTTCTTT	CASSQGGGTEAFF